Sequencing of this T cell receptor beta chain was carried out in a study of cytomegalovirus exposure and HLA in healthy donors. Libraries were prepared by immunoSEQ multiplex PCR; TCRdb keeps only in-frame clonotypes and omits some of them. The data contain 110,000 to 150,000 clones, roughly 88% of them singletons. Note on this clone: Its specificity is not known.

Overall study findings and caveats: The study recorded fewer than 200 TCR beta chains that were cytomegalovirus-associated.

CDR3 length equals 14 residues. CDR1 and CDR2 (germline): SNHLY, FYNNEI. The ends lost 6 bases at V and 4 bases at J; junction bases unmatched: 5. The genes are TRBV2 and TRBJ2-7; the match to TRBD1 covers 11 bases. The receptor comes from a young woman in good health and CMV-seropositive. Sequencing was carried out using PBMCs. CDR3 residues: CASSPDRGPYEQYF. The CDR3 region has the DNA TGTGCCAGCAGCCCGGACAGGGGGCCGTACGAGCAGTACTTC.